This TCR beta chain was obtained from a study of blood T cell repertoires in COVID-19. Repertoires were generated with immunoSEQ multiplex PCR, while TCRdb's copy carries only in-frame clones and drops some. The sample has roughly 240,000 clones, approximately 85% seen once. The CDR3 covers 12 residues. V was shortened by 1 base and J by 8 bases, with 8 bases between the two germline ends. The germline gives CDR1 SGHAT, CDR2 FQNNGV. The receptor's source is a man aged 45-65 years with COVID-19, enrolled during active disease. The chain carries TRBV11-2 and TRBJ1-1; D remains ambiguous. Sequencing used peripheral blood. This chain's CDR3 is CASSLGGMEAFF. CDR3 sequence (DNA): TGTGCCAGCAGCTTAGGCGGGATGGAAGCTTTCTTT.